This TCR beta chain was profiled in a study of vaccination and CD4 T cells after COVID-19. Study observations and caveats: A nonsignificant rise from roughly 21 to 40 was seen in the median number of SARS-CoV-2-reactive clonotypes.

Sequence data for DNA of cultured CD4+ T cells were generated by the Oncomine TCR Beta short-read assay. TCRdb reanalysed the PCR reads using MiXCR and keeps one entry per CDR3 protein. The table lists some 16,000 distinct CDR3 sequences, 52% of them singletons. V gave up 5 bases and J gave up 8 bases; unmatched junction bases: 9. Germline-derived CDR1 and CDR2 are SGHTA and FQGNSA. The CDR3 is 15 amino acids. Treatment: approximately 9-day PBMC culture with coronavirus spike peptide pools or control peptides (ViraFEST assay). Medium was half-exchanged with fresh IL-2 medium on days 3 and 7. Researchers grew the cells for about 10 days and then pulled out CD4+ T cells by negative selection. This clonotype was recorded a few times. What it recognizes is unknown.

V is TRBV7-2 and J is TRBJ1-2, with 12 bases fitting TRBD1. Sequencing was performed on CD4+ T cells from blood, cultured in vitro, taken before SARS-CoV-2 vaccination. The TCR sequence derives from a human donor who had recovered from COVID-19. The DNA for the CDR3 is TGTGCCAGCAGCACATGGGGGGACAGGGGGCAGGGCTACACCTTC. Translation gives CASSTWGDRGQGYTF.